The 13 T cell receptor beta chains listed next were all sequenced from one sample in a study of blood T cell repertoires in COVID-19. Assay: immunoSEQ multiplex PCR; the TCRdb copy retains only in-frame clones and omits some. The table shows about 200,000 clones, with more than 85% occurring only once. Sequenced material: peripheral blood. These receptors were obtained from a woman aged 45-60 years with COVID-19, enrolled during active disease.

The CDR3 spells CASSSDRVYSNTEAFF. The CDR3, as DNA: TGTGCCAGTAGTAGCGACAGGGTTTACTCGAACACTGAAGCTTTCTTT. The chain joins TRBV19 to TRBJ1-1, with 7 positions matching TRBD1. CDR3 length: 16 residues. The V gene's germline CDR1 is LNHDA and CDR2 SQIVND (reference sequence). The V gene end was trimmed by 4 bases and the J gene end by 1 base; junction bases not matched to a gene: 9. Based on the CDR3 plus reference TRBV19 and TRBJ1-1, the full variable domain is DGGITQSPKYLFRKEGQNVTLSCEQNLNHDAMYWYRQDPGQGLRLIYYSQIVNDFQKGDIAEGYSVSREKKESFPLTVTSAQKNPTAFYLCASSSDRVYSNTEAFFGQGTRLTVV.

The chain uses TRBV24-1 and TRBJ2-3; D is possibly TRBD1 (5 bases). The CDR3 length is 16 residues. V lost 4 bases to trimming and J lost 2 bases, with 15 bases between them. Germline assignment: CDR1 KGHDR and CDR2 SFDVKD. The CDR3 DNA reads TGTGCCACCAGTGAACAGGACACACCTTTCACAGATACGCAGTATTTT. This sequence encodes CATSEQDTPFTDTQYF.

The chain employs TRBV5-5 and TRBJ1-5; no definite D call. The length of the CDR3 is 13 residues. Germline CDR1 and CDR2: SGHKS and YYEKEE (reference sequence). Between the trimmed V and J ends, which lost 0 bases and 6 bases, there was a span of 7 bases. The chain's CDR3 is CASSLGRFQPQHF. DNA of the CDR3: TGTGCCAGCAGCTTGGGGAGATTTCAGCCCCAGCATTTT.

The rearrangement joins TRBV6-1 to TRBJ1-2; TRBD1 might be the D (6 bases). Germline assignment: CDR1 MNHNS and CDR2 SASEGT. This CDR3 has 14 amino acids. Trimming removed 0 bases from V and 8 bases from J, with 13 bases in between. This chain's CDR3 is CASSEAGGGDGYTF. DNA of the CDR3: TGTGCCAGCAGTGAAGCGGGGGGGGGCGACGGCTACACCTTC.

V and J are TRBV5-4 and TRBJ2-5; possible D gene TRBD1, 5 bases. CDR3 length: 16 amino acids. From germline, CDR1 is SGHNT and CDR2 YYREEE (reference sequence). V dropped 7 bases and J dropped 2 bases, with 21 bases sitting between them. The CDR3 nucleotides read TGTGCCAGCGACCAAGGGTCCGGGCAGGGACAAGAGACCCAGTACTTC. Its translation is CASDQGSGQGQETQYF.

The rearrangement links TRBV5-4 to TRBJ2-3, with a tentative D call TRBD2 (6 bases). Trimming stripped 0 bases from V and 2 bases from J, with 16 bases between. The CDR3 extends over 17 amino acids. Germline CDR1 is SGHNT and CDR2 is YYREEE (reference sequence). CDR3 in DNA: TGTGCCAGCAGCTTGGCTACCGGGACTGGCCTCACAGATACGCAGTATTTT. Amino acid sequence: CASSLATGTGLTDTQYF. The full variable domain, in which reference TRBV5-4 and TRBJ2-3 provide the parts outside the CDR3, is ETGVTQSPTHLIKTRGQQVTLRCSSQSGHNTVSWYQQALGQGPQFIFQYYREEENGRGNFPPRFSGLQFPNYSSELNVNALELDDSALYLCASSLATGTGLTDTQYFGPGTRLTVL.

This clone was seen a single time. The chain couples TRBV19 to TRBJ2-2, with D possibly being TRBD1 (6 bases). V lost 4 bases to trimming and J lost 7 bases, with 13 bases between them. CDR3 length: 14 amino acids. Looked up from germline, CDR1 is LNHDA and CDR2 is SQIVND (reference sequence). CDR3 DNA: TGTGCCAGTAGTACGGACAGTAGTTACGGGGAGCTGTTTTTT. Its protein is CASSTDSSYGELFF. Full variable domain (rest looked up from reference TRBV19 and TRBJ2-2): DGGITQSPKYLFRKEGQNVTLSCEQNLNHDAMYWYRQDPGQGLRLIYYSQIVNDFQKGDIAEGYSVSREKKESFPLTVTSAQKNPTAFYLCASSTDSSYGELFFGEGSRLTVL.

The chain recombines TRBV11-2 with TRBJ1-2; D is possibly TRBD1 (6 bases). Germline V gene sequence: CDR1 SGHAT, CDR2 FQNNGV. The CDR3 extends over 14 amino acids. Deletions cut 3 bases from V and 8 bases from J, with 16 bases between. The CDR3 DNA sequence: TGTGCCAGCAGCTTGATACAGGGCACAGGGGGCTACACCTTC. Its protein product is CASSLIQGTGGYTF.

This chain uses TRBV11-3 with TRBJ2-1; 8 bases map to TRBD2. V was clipped by 4 bases and J by 5 bases; unmatched bases: 7. The CDR3 has 15 residues. CDR1 SGHNT and CDR2 YENEEA come from the germline V gene. CDR3 nucleotide sequence: TGTGCCAGCAGCTCCCGGCGGGGGGCAAACAATGAGCAGTTCTTC. Its protein is CASSSRRGANNEQFF.

V gene TRBV14 combines with J gene TRBJ2-3, with a weak D call TRBD2 (5 bases). V lost 0 bases to trimming and J lost 4 bases, with 8 bases between them. The length of the CDR3 is 14 residues. Germline loops: CDR1 SGHDN, CDR2 FVKESK. CDR3 sequence reads: CASSQELAPDTQYF. CDR3 in DNA: TGTGCCAGCAGCCAAGAGCTAGCCCCAGATACGCAGTATTTT.

This sequence joins TRBV19 and TRBJ2-2, with a possible D match to TRBD2 (6 bases). The germline V and J ends were trimmed by 7 bases and 7 bases, with 10 bases remaining between them. Germline assignment: CDR1 LNHDA and CDR2 SQIVND (reference sequence). This CDR3 contains 12 residues. CDR3 in DNA: TGTGCCAGTACAGCGCGGGACGGGGAGCTGTTTTTT. It codes for CASTARDGELFF.

The chain has TRBV30 and TRBJ1-6; TRBD1 might be the D (5 bases). Germline CDR1 is GTSNPN and CDR2 is SVGIG (reference sequence). The CDR3 runs to 12 residues. V lost 2 bases to trimming and J lost 14 bases, with 13 bases between them. CDR3 nucleotides: TGTGCCTGGAGTTCCCAGGCGGGGGCCCTCCACTTT. This gives the protein CAWSSQAGALHF.

The rearrangement links TRBV10-3 to TRBJ2-1, with D tentatively TRBD2 (5 bases). V shed 6 bases and J shed 1 base, with 16 bases lying between them. This CDR3 contains 16 residues. Germline V gives CDR1 ENHRY, CDR2 SYGVKD. The CDR3 DNA sequence: TGTGCCATCAGATTACCCGGGGAGAGTTCCTACAATGAGCAGTTCTTC. Its protein product is CAIRLPGESSYNEQFF.